This TCR beta chain was captured in a study of vaccination effects on CD4 cells after COVID-19. After expansion with viral peptide pools in the ViraFEST assay, antigen-specific CD4+ T cells were sequenced. CD4+ T cell isolation took place after 10 days of culture. Absence of prior SARS-CoV-2 infection characterized the vaccine recipients, who showed negative nucleocapsid antibodies. IL-2 medium took the place of half the medium on both days 3 and 7. Assay: immunoSEQ multiplex PCR; the TCRdb copy retains only in-frame clones and omits some. This sample carries about 54,000 clones, approximately 79% of them seen once, and the ten largest clones take roughly 2.2%. V lost 4 bases, J lost 1 base, and 13 bases lay in between. This CDR3 has 16 amino acids. CDR1 MNHEY and CDR2 SMNVEV come from the germline V gene (reference sequence). Worth noting for this clone: Its specificity is not known.

V usage is TRBV27 and J usage is TRBJ1-4; D remains unclear. The sample was CD4+ T cells from PBMCs cultured with HCoV-229E spike peptides, taken before COVID-19 vaccination. This clonotype was sampled from a human donor who received a COVID-19 vaccine. Here the CDR3 DNA reads TGTGCCAGCAGTTCCCTCAAGGGTGGAACTAATGAAAAACTGTTTTTT. Translating gives CASSSLKGGTNEKLFF.